This T cell receptor (beta chain) was recorded in a study of T cells in Graves' hyperthyroidism and ophthalmopathy. Study results and limitations: Clonotypes that were expanded in thyroid above 0.001 mostly appeared in blood too.

Germline V gene lookup returns CDR1 SEHNR and CDR2 FQNEAQ (reference sequence). The CDR3 extends over 13 amino acids. Trimming pared 2 bases from V and 6 bases from J, leaving 11 bases between. The source material, RNA transcripts, was used to amplify TCR beta CDR3 regions. In the first-round RT-PCR of the TCR CDR3, the HTBI primer set was used. One entry per CDR3 protein, called by TCRdb with MiXCR from the multiplex PCR reads. Here the sample spans about 290,000 distinct CDR3 sequences, 10% to 15% being singletons. This clonotype was detected ten times or more. Its target is unknown. The specimen sequenced was blood. This receptor was obtained from a young woman with Graves' hyperthyroidism that later progressed to Graves' ophthalmopathy. V usage is TRBV7-9 and J usage is TRBJ2-7; D remains unclear. The CDR3 DNA follows: TGTGCCAGCAGCTTAAGTTTGGGCGGCGAGCAGTACTTC. Protein: CASSLSLGGEQYF.